Each of the 5 T cell receptor beta chains below was sequenced from the same sample in a study of blood T cell repertoires in COVID-19. Only in-frame clones appear in the TCRdb table, and some are missing; sequencing was by immunoSEQ multiplex PCR. The sample yields 100,000 to 150,000 clones, approximately 91% seen once. The specimen was peripheral blood. The receptors come from an elderly woman with acute or convalescent COVID-19.

The chain combines TRBV7-3 with TRBJ2-2; D is possibly TRBD2 (5 bases). Trimming removed 6 bases at V and 4 bases at J, with 12 bases between. CDR1 is SGHTA, CDR2 FQGTGA, per germline. CDR3 size: 14 residues. CDR3 sequence reads: CASRKGLLTGELFF. DNA of the CDR3: TGTGCCAGCAGGAAAGGACTTCTCACCGGGGAGCTGTTTTTT.

This chain joins TRBV24-1 and TRBJ2-1, with a tentative D call TRBD2 (6 bases). The CDR3 sequence is 14 residues long. In germline, CDR1 is KGHDR, CDR2 SFDVKD. V was shortened by 4 bases and J by 4 bases, with 10 bases between the two germline ends. The CDR3 loop reads CATSDGGPYNEQFF. CDR3 nucleotides: TGTGCCACCAGTGACGGAGGGCCTTACAATGAGCAGTTCTTC.

The gene calls are TRBV24-1 and TRBJ1-2, with 7 bases lining up with TRBD1. CDR3 length: 14 residues. Germline CDR1 reads KGHDR; CDR2 reads SFDVKD. V dropped 0 bases and J dropped 7; count of bases not matched to a gene: 4. CDR3 region: CATSDLSTGSGYTF. The CDR3 coding sequence is TGTGCCACCAGTGATTTGTCGACAGGGAGTGGCTACACCTTC.

The V and J genes are TRBV13 and TRBJ1-5, with D perhaps TRBD1 (5 bases). V lost 3 bases and J lost 5, with 11 bases in between. Germline V gene sequence: CDR1 PRHDT, CDR2 FYEKMQ (reference sequence). There are 14 residues in the CDR3. CDR3 nucleotides: TGTGCCAGCAGCTTCGGGGGGGGAGATCAGCCCCAGCATTTT. Translated, it gives CASSFGGGDQPQHF.

The J gene is TRBJ2-7, the V gene TRBV6-5, with 10 nucleotides matching TRBD1. The CDR3 extends over 15 amino acids. The junction had 8 bases not matched to a gene; V was cut back by 6 bases and J by 3 bases. The V gene's germline CDR1 is MNHEY and CDR2 SVGAGI. As DNA, the CDR3 is TGTGCCAGCAGCCAGGCCTGGACAGGGGGCTACGAGCAGTACTTC. Translated: CASSQAWTGGYEQYF.